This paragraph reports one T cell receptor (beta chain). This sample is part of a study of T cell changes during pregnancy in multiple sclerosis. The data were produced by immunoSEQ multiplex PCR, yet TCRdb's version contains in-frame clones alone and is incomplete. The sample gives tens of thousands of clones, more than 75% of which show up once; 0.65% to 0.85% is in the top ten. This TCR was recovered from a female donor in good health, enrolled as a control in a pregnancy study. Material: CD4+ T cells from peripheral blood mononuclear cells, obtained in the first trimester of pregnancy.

The CDR3 is CASSLVPPGSGQETQYF. The DNA for the CDR3 is TGTGCCAGCAGCTTAGTACCCCCTGGTAGCGGACAAGAGACCCAGTACTTC. The J gene is TRBJ2-5, the V gene TRBV7-2, with D perhaps matching TRBD2 (6 bases). The germline V gene encodes CDR1 SGHTA and CDR2 FQGNSA. The V and J ends lost 1 base and 2 bases respectively, with 17 bases between them. The length of the CDR3 is 17 residues.